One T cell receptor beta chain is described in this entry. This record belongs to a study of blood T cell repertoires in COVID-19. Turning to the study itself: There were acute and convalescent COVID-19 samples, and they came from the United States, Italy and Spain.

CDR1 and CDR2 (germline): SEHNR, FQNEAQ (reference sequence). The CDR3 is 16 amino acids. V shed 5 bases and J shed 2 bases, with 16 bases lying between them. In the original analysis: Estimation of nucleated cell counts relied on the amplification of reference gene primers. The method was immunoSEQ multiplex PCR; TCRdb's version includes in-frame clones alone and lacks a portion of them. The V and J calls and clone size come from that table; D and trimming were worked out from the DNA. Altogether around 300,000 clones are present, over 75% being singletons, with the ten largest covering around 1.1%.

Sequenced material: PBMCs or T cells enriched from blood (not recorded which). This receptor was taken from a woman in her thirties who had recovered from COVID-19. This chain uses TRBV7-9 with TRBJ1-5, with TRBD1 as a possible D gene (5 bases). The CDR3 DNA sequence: TGTGCCAGCAGCCAAGATGACAGCTACGGCAATCAGCCCCAGCATTTT. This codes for CASSQDDSYGNQPQHF.